Presented here are 20 T cell receptor beta chains from one specimen sequenced in a study of blood T cell repertoires in COVID-19. Produced via immunoSEQ multiplex PCR; TCRdb's table is partial and in-frame only. The table lists about 57,000 clones, 70% to 80% of them singletons, with approximately 30% in the top ten. The sample comprised peripheral blood. All receptors come from a human donor in a cohort sampled during active COVID-19.

V is TRBV27 and J is TRBJ1-1; a possible D gene is TRBD1 (6 bases). Germline-derived CDR1 and CDR2 are MNHEY and SMNVEV (reference sequence). The V gene lost 3 bases and the J gene lost 4 bases, with 15 bases spanning the gap. The CDR3 is made up of 15 amino acids. DNA of the CDR3: TGTGCCAGCAGTTTTCGGGGTAGGGGGATCACTGAAGCTTTCTTT. This codes for CASSFRGRGITEAFF.

The V call is TRBV4-2, the J call TRBJ1-2; TRBD1 matches 8 bases. Trimming at V came to 2 bases and at J to 0 bases, leaving 8 bases not matched to a gene. Germline CDR1 LGHNA, CDR2 YNFKEQ. The CDR3 is 17 residues long. CDR3: CASSQRQSQGANYGYTF. The DNA of the CDR3 is TGTGCCAGCAGCCAACGCCAATCACAGGGGGCTAACTATGGCTACACCTTC.

This clone was recorded a few times. The J gene is TRBJ1-2, the V gene TRBV18; no clear D gene. Trimming removed 3 bases at V and 7 bases at J, with 18 bases between. There are 15 residues in the CDR3. In germline, CDR1 is KGHSH, CDR2 LQKENI. The CDR3 sequence is CASSPEVSSPGGYTF. For the CDR3, the DNA is TGTGCCAGCTCACCGGAGGTCTCGTCCCCTGGTGGCTACACCTTC. Full variable domain (outside the CDR3, taken from reference TRBV18 and TRBJ1-2): NAGVMQNPRHLVRRRGQEARLRCSPMKGHSHVYWYRQLPEEGLKFMVYLQKENIIDESGMPKERFSAEFPKEGPSILRIQQVVRGDSAAYFCASSPEVSSPGGYTFGSGTRLTVV.

This clone was counted once. V gene TRBV7-8 combines with J gene TRBJ1-1; TRBD1 agrees at 10 bases. Germline CDR1 is SGHVS and CDR2 is FQNEAQ. The CDR3 totals 15 residues. With 2 bases clipped from V and 5 bases from J, the junction kept 5 bases outside the gene matches. The CDR3 sequence is CASSLRQGARTEAFF. The CDR3 nucleotides read TGTGCCAGCAGCTTAAGACAGGGGGCGCGTACTGAAGCTTTCTTT.

This sequence joins TRBV27 and TRBJ2-2; D may be TRBD2 (6 bases). V gave up 3 bases and J gave up 5 bases, with 16 bases separating them. Germline CDR1 is MNHEY and CDR2 is SMNVEV (reference sequence). The CDR3 spans 16 residues. The CDR3 here is CASSFRDGRGTGELFF. The CDR3 DNA follows: TGTGCCAGCAGTTTTAGGGACGGGAGAGGGACCGGGGAGCTGTTTTTT.

V is TRBV11-3 and J is TRBJ2-3; weak D call: TRBD2 (5 bases). The V gene's germline CDR1 is SGHNT and CDR2 YENEEA. The CDR3 spans 15 residues. Trimming pared 1 base from V and 0 bases from J, leaving 8 bases between. Here the CDR3 DNA reads TGTGCCAGCAGCTTAGGTGGCGGGAGCACAGATACGCAGTATTTT. Translation: CASSLGGGSTDTQYF.

A few counts support this clone. The rearrangement joins TRBV5-3 to TRBJ2-7, with 13 bases matching TRBD2. TRBV5-3 is noted as an ORF with a role that remains uncertain. The CDR3 runs to 16 residues. J lost 4 bases, V lost 0 bases, and 4 bases had no gene match. The CDR3 loop reads CARSLELAGGPYEQYF. The CDR3 coding sequence is TGTGCCAGAAGCTTGGAACTAGCGGGAGGGCCGTACGAGCAGTACTTC.

V gene TRBV3-1 (or the pseudogene TRBV3-2) combines with J gene TRBJ2-1; tentatively, D is TRBD1 (5 bases). Looked up from germline, CDR1 is LGHDT and CDR2 is YNNKEL (reference sequence). This CDR3 is 16 amino acids long. Trimming took off 0 bases at V and 0 bases at J, with 9 bases between the two ends. CDR3 bases: TGTGCCAGCAGCCAAGAAGGGGCCCGCTCCTACAATGAGCAGTTCTTC. It codes for CASSQEGARSYNEQFF.

As for this clone: Relative to the germline gene, one junction end is altered; a read error may explain this. The chain couples TRBV6-2 or TRBV6-3 to TRBJ2-1; perhaps TRBD2 as D (5 bases). The germline V gene has CDR1 MNHEY and CDR2 SVGEGT. This CDR3 is built from 12 residues. The CDR3 protein is CASSHSGMEQFF. The CDR3 DNA sequence: TGTGCCAGCAGTCACTCCGGGATGGAGCAGTTCTTC.

The V call is TRBV7-9, the J call TRBJ1-4, with D possibly being TRBD1 (6 bases). Germline V gene sequence: CDR1 SEHNR, CDR2 FQNEAQ (reference sequence). V shed 5 bases and J shed 3 bases, with 22 bases lying between them. CDR3 length: 18 residues. The CDR3: CASSEVRGARKANEKLFF. DNA of the CDR3: TGTGCCAGCAGCGAGGTACGGGGGGCGAGGAAGGCTAATGAAAAACTGTTTTTT.

The chain links TRBV18 to TRBJ1-1; D unclear. V was shortened by 3 bases and J by 7 bases, with 9 bases between the two germline ends. CDR1 KGHSH and CDR2 LQKENI come from the germline V gene. This CDR3 spans 12 amino acids. CDR3 residues: CASSPRRIEAFF. The CDR3 bases are TGTGCCAGCTCACCGAGAAGAATTGAAGCTTTCTTT.

V and J are TRBV5-1 and TRBJ2-5, with 7 bases lining up with TRBD1. V lost 4 bases to trimming and J lost 8 bases; unmatched junction nucleotides: 11. This CDR3 is built from 14 residues. CDR1 is SGHRS and CDR2 is YFSETQ in the germline V gene. The CDR3 DNA sequence: TGCGCCAGCAGCCAAGGGCTGGACAGGTCCACCCAGTACTTC. It codes for CASSQGLDRSTQYF. The variable domain in full, with the rest retrieved from reference TRBV5-1 and TRBJ2-5, is KAGVTQTPRYLIKTRGQQVTLSCSPISGHRSVSWYQQTPGQGLQFLFEYFSETQRNKGNFPGRFSGRQFSNSRSEMNVSTLELGDSALYLCASSQGLDRSTQYFGPGTRLLVL.

This clone was seen a handful of times. The V and J genes are TRBV2 and TRBJ2-7; 9 nucleotides match TRBD1. The germline V gene encodes CDR1 SNHLY and CDR2 FYNNEI. The CDR3 covers 13 residues. Unmatched junction bases numbered 4, after V lost 4 bases and J lost 6 bases. The CDR3 region is CASSGDRATEQYF. CDR3 in DNA: TGTGCCAGCAGTGGGGACAGGGCAACCGAGCAGTACTTC.

This chain connects TRBV10-3 to TRBJ1-1; D is uncertain. CDR3 length: 13 amino acids. V gave up 0 bases and J gave up 8 bases, with 10 bases separating them. Germline V gene data show CDR1 as ENHRY and CDR2 as SYGVKD. In DNA form, the CDR3 reads TGTGCCATCAGTGAGTCGAAGGGAGTCGAAGCTTTCTTT. Translated: CAISESKGVEAFF.

The table lists this clone with a count of one. The chain recombines TRBV7-8 with TRBJ1-6; D unresolved. The CDR3 is 14 residues long. Germline V gene data show CDR1 as SGHVS and CDR2 as FQNEAQ. Trimming stripped 2 bases from V and 10 bases from J, with 12 bases between. The CDR3 nucleotides read TGTGCCAGCAGCTTATTCGAGGGCCGATCACCCCTCCACTTT. Its protein is CASSLFEGRSPLHF.

The chain recombines TRBV11-3 with TRBJ1-6, with 7 bases aligning to TRBD1. The germline gives CDR1 SGHNT, CDR2 YENEEA. The CDR3 has 15 amino acids. V was pared by 5 bases and J by 5 bases, with 6 bases of the junction left unmatched. The CDR3 reads CASSPGGQNNSPLHF. The CDR3 bases are TGTGCCAGCAGCCCAGGGGGACAGAATAATTCACCCCTCCACTTT.

The rearrangement links TRBV7-2 to TRBJ1-1, with a tentative D call TRBD1 (5 bases). Trimming stripped 4 bases from V and 4 bases from J, with 13 bases between. From germline, CDR1 is SGHTA and CDR2 FQGNSA. The CDR3 is made up of 14 amino acids. The CDR3 sequence: CASSSQGPSTEAFF. The CDR3, as DNA: TGTGCCAGCAGCTCTCAGGGTCCCAGCACTGAAGCTTTCTTT.

The J gene is TRBJ2-1, the V gene TRBV6-1; TRBD2 matches at 10 bases. The length of the CDR3 is 15 residues. Germline CDR1 reads MNHNS; CDR2 reads SASEGT. The ends lost 2 bases at V and 10 bases at J; junction bases unmatched: 8. The CDR3 DNA follows: TGTGCCAGCAGTGAACCCAGCGGGAGGGCCTGGGAGCAGTTCTTC. It yields the protein CASSEPSGRAWEQFF.

In its sample, this clone was seen a few times. The chain couples TRBV6-2 or TRBV6-3 to TRBJ2-7; 10 nucleotides match TRBD2. In germline, CDR1 is MNHEY, CDR2 SVGEGT. The ends lost 6 bases at V and 5 bases at J; junction bases unmatched: 7. The CDR3 consists of 14 residues. CDR3 in DNA: TGTGCCAGCAGACCTAGCGGGAGTATCAACGAGCAGTACTTC. It specifies CASRPSGSINEQYF.

This clone was seen repeatedly, ten times or more. The chain is built from TRBV2 and TRBJ2-5, with 7 bases identical to TRBD2. J gave up 7 bases and V 8 bases, and 7 bases lay outside the gene matches. The CDR3 is 12 residues long. Germline V CDR1 and CDR2: SNHLY, FYNNEI. The CDR3 sequence is CASEASGGTQYF. As DNA, the CDR3 is TGTGCCAGCGAAGCTAGCGGTGGGACCCAGTACTTC.